The TCR beta chain under discussion was sequenced for a study of blood T cell repertoires in COVID-19. Sequencing used immunoSEQ multiplex PCR; TCRdb keeps in-frame clones, though not all of them. The profile shows 250,000 to 300,000 clones, about nine tenths of them singletons. Between the trimmed V and J ends, which lost 0 bases and 6 bases, there was a span of 8 bases. CDR1 and CDR2 (germline): MNHEY, SVGAGI. CDR3 length equals 13 residues. Clinical history as reported by participants underpinned cohort assignment. This chain uses TRBV6-5 with TRBJ1-1; D is unresolved. The specimen was PBMCs or T cells enriched from blood (not recorded which). This receptor was identified in a woman aged 35 to 49 with acute COVID-19. The CDR3 DNA is TGTGCCAGCAGTTACTCGACCGGGGCTGAAGCTTTCTTT. Encoded protein: CASSYSTGAEAFF.